The entry that follows covers one T cell receptor (beta chain) sequence. This CDR3 has 17 amino acids. Germline loops: CDR1 GTSNPN, CDR2 SVGIG (reference sequence). The V segment lost 0 bases and the J segment 4 bases; nucleotides outside the gene matches: 12. The data were produced by immunoSEQ multiplex PCR, yet TCRdb's version contains in-frame clones alone and is incomplete. The sample lists around 150,000 clones; approximately 78% were seen once. The record originates from a study of blood T cell repertoires in COVID-19. The chain couples TRBV30 to TRBJ1-1; 9 nucleotides align to TRBD1. The TCR originated in a man aged 55 to 70 who had recovered from COVID-19. Sequences were obtained from peripheral blood. The CDR3 region is CAWSVHRNRGRITEAFF. In DNA form, the CDR3 reads TGTGCCTGGAGTGTACATCGGAACAGGGGGCGTATCACTGAAGCTTTCTTT.